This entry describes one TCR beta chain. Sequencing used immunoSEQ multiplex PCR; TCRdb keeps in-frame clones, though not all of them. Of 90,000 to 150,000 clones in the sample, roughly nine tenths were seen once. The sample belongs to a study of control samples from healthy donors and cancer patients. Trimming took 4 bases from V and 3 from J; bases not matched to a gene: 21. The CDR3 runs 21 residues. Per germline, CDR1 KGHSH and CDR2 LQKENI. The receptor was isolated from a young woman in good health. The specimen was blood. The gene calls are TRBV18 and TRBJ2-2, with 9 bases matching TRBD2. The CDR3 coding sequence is TGTGCCAGCTCACTCAACACCCTTATCAGCCTTAGCGGGAGTGACACCGGGGAGCTGTTTTTT. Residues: CASSLNTLISLSGSDTGELFF.